These T cell receptor beta chains were read from a single sample in a study of cytomegalovirus exposure and HLA in healthy donors. Clones were sequenced by immunoSEQ multiplex PCR, and TCRdb holds only the in-frame ones, with some missing. This sample's table reports 200,000 or so clones. Input material: PBMCs. Receptors were obtained from a boy aged 5 to 17 in good health and CMV-seronegative. Both conserved end residues are part of each CDR3. D genes are given only for firm matches.

TRBJ2-1	TRBV13	-	TGTGCCAGCAGCCCAGTAGCGGACTCCTACAATGAGCAGTTCTTC	CASSPVADSYNEQFF
TRBJ1-6	TRBV5-1	-	TGCGCCAGCAGCGGTGGCTGGGAGGCCCGTCTAAAAAATTCACCCCTCCACTTT	CASSGGWEARLKNSPLHF
TRBJ2-3	TRBV7-8	-	TGTGCCAGCAGCTTAGCTCGAGACAGGCCCTTGAATACGCAGTATTTT	CASSLARDRPLNTQYF
TRBJ2-2	TRBV2	-	TGTGCCAGCAGAAAGGACACGCCGAACACCGGGGAGCTGTTTTTT	CASRKDTPNTGELFF
TRBJ2-5	TRBV14	-	TGTGCCAGCAGCCAAGCCCGGGGGTACCAAGAGACCCAGTACTTC	CASSQARGYQETQYF
TRBJ2-5	TRBV6-5	TRBD2	TGTGCCAGCAGCTCCGGGACTAGCGGAAGGAAGACCCAGTACTTC	CASSSGTSGRKTQYF
TRBJ2-5	TRBV2	-	TGTGCCAGCAGTGAAGCAAGGTCGGGGGAAACGGAGGAGACCCAGTACTTC	CASSEARSGETEETQYF
TRBJ1-5	TRBV6-1	-	TGTGCCATACAGGGCAGCAATCAGCCCCAGCATTTT	CAIQGSNQPQHF
TRBJ2-3	TRBV5-6	TRBD2	TGTGCCAGCAGCTTGGGACTAGCTGCTAGCACAGATACGCAGTATTTT	CASSLGLAASTDTQYF
TRBJ1-2	TRBV6-5	-	TGTGCCAGCAGTTCTCCAGGGCGGATCTACACCTTC	CASSSPGRIYTF